Detailed here is one T cell receptor (beta chain). The specificity of this receptor is unknown. No per-base quality is available; no much larger clone lies one base away. The collaborating institutions used their own protocols to collect whole blood in K2EDTA tubes. For TCRbeta analysis, collaborator samples were shipped as frozen whole blood, as isolated PBMCs, or as DNA extracted from either sample type. This sample was taken from a study of blood T cell repertoires in COVID-19 (dated by TCRdb to about 2020). With respect to the entire study: Samples from collaborators originated in the United States, Italy and Spain and spanned both the acute and convalescent phases of COVID-19. Nearly every sample came with metadata listing a de-identified subject ID, COVID-19 status, age in years and sex. Where available, HLA class I and class II types were obtained from metadata supplied by the sample provider rather than from assay-based typing. The samples were drawn from the first 160 participants of the ongoing ImmuneRACE study and from over 950 subjects provided by 6 global collaborators. The prospective study material was composed of cDNA or gDNA derived from T cells, B-cell-depleted T cells, or PBMCs. The repertoires were released in a freely available public database meant as a resource for research on the immune response to SARS-CoV-2. Deeply sampled blood TCRbeta repertoires from subjects exposed to, actively infected with, or recovered from COVID-19 were included in the dataset.

Broader findings and caveats from the paper: The amount of clinical and demographic metadata varied by source and participant and was provided uncurated.

The germline V and J ends show losses of 5 bases and 5 bases respectively, and no gene match explains 3 bases of the junction. The germline V gene supplies CDR1 SNHLY and CDR2 FYNNEI. Reading from cysteine to phenylalanine, the CDR3 counts 15 amino acids. Of the read, only the CDR3 DNA is kept; its 45 bases are in frame from base 1. TCRbeta CDR3 regions were amplified from genomic DNA using the immunoSEQ Assay, a bias-controlled multiplex PCR. In the source study's methods: The number of nucleated cells in each sample was estimated from the amplification of reference gene primers within the assay. To quantify the absolute abundance of each unique TCRbeta CDR3 rearrangement, sequence reads were collapsed and filtered. For each sample, productive Simpson clonality was calculated by taking the square root of Simpson's diversity index across productive rearrangements. What TCRdb holds here is the immuneACCESS table cut down to in-frame rearrangements. Part of the clones is not present; checked against another copy, under half of the missing clones reflect an unresolved V gene, and the others are unexplained. V, J and clone size reflect that table, while D and trimming were determined from the DNA. The table for this sample lists 130,000 or so clones; roughly three quarters of them were counted only once. Under 2.5% of the sample comes from the top ten.

Specimen: peripheral blood. Here the chain combines TRBV2 and TRBJ2-1; 13 central nucleotides agree with TRBD2. This TCR came from a woman in her 70s with acute or convalescent COVID-19. The CDR3 sequence is CASSKTSGGHNEQFF. DNA sequence: TGTGCCAGCAGTAAGACTAGCGGGGGGCACAATGAGCAGTTCTTC. Full variable domain (CDR3 extended with the reference TRBV2 and TRBJ2-1 proteins): EPEVTQTPSHQVTQMGQEVILRCVPISNHLYFYWYRQILGQKVEFLVSFYNNEISEKSEIFDDQFSVERPDGSNFTLKIRSTKLEDSAMYFCASSKTSGGHNEQFFGPGTRLTVL.